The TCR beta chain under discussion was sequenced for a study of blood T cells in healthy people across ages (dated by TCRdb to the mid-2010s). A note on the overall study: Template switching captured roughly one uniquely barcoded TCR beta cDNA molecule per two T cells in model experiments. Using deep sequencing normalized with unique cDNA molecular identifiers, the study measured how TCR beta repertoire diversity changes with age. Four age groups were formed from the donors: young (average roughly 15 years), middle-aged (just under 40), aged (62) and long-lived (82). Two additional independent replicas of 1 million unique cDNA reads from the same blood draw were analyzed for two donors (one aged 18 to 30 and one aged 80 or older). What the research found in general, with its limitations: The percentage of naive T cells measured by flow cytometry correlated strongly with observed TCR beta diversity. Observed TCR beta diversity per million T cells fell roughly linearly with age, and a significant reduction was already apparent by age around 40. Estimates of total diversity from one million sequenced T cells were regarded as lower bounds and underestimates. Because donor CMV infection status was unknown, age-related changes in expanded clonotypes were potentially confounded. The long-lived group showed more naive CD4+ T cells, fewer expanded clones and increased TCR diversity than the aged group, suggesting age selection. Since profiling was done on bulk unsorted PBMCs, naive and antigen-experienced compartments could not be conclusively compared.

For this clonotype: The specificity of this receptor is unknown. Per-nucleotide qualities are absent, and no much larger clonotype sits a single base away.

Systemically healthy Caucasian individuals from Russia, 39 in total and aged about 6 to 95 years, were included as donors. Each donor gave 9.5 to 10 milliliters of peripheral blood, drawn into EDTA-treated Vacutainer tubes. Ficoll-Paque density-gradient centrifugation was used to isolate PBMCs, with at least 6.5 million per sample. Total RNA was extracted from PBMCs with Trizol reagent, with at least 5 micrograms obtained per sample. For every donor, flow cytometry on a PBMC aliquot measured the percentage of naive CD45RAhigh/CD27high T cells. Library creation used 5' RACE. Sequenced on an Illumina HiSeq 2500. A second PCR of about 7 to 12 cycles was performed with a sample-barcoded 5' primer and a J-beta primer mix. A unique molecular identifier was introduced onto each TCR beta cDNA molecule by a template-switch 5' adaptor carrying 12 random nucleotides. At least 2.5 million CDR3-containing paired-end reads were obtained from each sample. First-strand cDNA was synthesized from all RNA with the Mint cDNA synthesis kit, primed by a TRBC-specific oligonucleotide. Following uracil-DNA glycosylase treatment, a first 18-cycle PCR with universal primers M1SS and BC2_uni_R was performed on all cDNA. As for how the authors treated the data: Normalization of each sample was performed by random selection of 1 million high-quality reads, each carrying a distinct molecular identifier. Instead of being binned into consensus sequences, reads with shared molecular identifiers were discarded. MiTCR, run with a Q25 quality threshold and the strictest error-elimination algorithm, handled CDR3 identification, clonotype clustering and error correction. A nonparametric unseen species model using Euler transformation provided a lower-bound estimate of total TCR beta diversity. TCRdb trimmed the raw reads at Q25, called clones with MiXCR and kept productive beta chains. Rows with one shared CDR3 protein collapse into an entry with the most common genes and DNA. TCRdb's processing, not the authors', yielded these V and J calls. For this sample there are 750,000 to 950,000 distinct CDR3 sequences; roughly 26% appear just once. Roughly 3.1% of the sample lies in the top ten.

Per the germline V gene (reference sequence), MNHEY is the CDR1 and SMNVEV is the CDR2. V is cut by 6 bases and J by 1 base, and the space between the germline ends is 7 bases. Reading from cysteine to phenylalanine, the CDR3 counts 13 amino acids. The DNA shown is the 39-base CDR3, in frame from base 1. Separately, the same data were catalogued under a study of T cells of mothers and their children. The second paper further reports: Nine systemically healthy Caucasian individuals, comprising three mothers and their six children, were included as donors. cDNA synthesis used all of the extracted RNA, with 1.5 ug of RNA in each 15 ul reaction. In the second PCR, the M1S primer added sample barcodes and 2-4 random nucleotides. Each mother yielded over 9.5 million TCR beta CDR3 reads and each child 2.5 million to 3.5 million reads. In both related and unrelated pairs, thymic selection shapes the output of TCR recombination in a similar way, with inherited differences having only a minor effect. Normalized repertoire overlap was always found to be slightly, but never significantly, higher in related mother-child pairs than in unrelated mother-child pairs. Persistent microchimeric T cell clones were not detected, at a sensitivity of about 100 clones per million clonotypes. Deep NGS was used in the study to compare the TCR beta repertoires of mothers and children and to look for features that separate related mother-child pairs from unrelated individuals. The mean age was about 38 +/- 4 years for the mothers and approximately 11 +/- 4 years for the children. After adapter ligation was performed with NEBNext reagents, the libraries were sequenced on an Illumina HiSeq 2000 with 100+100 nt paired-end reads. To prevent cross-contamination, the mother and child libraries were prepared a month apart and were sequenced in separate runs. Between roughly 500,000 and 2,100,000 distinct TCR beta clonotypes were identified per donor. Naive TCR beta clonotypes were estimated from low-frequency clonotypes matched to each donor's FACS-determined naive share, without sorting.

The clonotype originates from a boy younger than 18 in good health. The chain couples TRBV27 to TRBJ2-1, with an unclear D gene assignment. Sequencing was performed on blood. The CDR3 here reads CASRPRSYNEQFF. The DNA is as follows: TGTGCCAGCAGACCAAGATCCTACAATGAGCAGTTCTTC.